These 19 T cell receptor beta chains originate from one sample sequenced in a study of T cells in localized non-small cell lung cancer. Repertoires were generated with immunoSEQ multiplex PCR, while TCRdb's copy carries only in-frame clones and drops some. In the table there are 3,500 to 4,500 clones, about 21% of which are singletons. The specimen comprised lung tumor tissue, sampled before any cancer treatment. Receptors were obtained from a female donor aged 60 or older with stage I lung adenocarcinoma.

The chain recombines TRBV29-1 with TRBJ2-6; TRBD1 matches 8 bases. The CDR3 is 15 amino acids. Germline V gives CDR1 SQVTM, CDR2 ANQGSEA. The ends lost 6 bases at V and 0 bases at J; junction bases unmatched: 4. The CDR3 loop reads CSVGQGGSGANVLTF. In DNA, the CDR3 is TGCAGCGTAGGACAGGGAGGCTCTGGGGCCAACGTCCTGACTTTC.

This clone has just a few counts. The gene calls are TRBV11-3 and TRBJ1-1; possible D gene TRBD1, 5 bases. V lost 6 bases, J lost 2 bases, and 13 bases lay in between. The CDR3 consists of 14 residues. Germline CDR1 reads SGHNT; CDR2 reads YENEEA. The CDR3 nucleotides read TGTGCCAGCAGTTGGGGGGGACCTAACACTGAAGCTTTCTTT. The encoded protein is CASSWGGPNTEAFF.

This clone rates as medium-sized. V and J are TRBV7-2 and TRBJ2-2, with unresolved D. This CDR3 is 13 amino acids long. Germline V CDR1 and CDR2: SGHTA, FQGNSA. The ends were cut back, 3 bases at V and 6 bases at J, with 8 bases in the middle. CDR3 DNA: TGTGCCAGCAGCTTTGACTTCGCCGGGGAGCTGTTTTTT. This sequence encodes CASSFDFAGELFF.

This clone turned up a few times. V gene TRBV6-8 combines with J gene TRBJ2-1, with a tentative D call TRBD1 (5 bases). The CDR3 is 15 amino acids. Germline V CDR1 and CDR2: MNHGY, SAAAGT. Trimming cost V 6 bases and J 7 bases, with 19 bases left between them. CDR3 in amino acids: CASSGDRSQSNEQFF. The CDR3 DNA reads TGTGCCAGCAGCGGTGACAGAAGTCAGTCAAATGAGCAGTTCTTC.

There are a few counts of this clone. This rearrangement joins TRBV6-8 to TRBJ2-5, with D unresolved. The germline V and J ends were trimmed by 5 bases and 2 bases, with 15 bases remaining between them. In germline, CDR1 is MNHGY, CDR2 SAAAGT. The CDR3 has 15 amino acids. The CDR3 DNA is TGTGCCAGCAGTGACGGCGCACACCGACAAGAGACCCAGTACTTC. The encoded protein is CASSDGAHRQETQYF.

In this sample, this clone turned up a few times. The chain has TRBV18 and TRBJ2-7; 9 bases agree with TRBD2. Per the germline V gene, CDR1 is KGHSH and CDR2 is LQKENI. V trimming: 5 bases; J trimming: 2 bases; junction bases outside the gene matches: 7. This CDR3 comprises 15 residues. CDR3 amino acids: CASSRGAGGAYEQYF. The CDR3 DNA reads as TGTGCCAGCTCAAGGGGAGCGGGAGGCGCCTACGAGCAGTACTTC.

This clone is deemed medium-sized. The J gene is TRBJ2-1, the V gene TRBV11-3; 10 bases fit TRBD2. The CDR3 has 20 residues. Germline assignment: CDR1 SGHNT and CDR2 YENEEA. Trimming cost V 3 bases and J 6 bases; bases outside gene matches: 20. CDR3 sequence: CASSFRGLATSSLMGNEQFF. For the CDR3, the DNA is TGTGCCAGCAGCTTTAGGGGACTAGCGACAAGTAGTTTAATGGGCAATGAGCAGTTCTTC.

The CDR3 here is CASSEARSGRDKSRSSYNEQFF. CDR3 nucleotides: TGTGCCAGCAGTGAAGCGAGGTCGGGGAGGGATAAATCGCGATCGAGCTACAATGAGCAGTTCTTC. The chain recombines TRBV6-1 with TRBJ2-1; 7 nucleotides align to TRBD2. The CDR3 has 22 residues. Germline CDR1 is MNHNS and CDR2 is SASEGT. The junction had 23 bases not matched to a gene; V was cut back by 0 bases and J by 3 bases.

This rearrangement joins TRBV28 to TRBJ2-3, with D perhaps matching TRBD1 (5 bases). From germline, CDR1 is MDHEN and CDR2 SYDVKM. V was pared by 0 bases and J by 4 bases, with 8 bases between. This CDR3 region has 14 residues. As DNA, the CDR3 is TGTGCCAGCAGTTTATGGGGGCGCCCAGATACGCAGTATTTT. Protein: CASSLWGRPDTQYF.

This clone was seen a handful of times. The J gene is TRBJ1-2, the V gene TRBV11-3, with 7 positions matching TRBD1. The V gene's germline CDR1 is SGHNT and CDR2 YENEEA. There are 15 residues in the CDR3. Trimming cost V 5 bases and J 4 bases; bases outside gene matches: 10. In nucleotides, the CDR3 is TGTGCCAGCAGCCTTCGGAGGGGGCAAGGCTATGGCTACACCTTC. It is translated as CASSLRRGQGYGYTF.

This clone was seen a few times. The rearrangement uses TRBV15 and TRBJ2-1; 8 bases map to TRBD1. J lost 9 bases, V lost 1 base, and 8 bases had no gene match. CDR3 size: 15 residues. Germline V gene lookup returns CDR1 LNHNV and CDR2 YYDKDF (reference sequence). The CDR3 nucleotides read TGTGCCACCAGCAGAGCCGACAGGGGCGTAGGTGAGCAGTTCTTC. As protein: CATSRADRGVGEQFF.

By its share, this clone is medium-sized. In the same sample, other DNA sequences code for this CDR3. The chain's CDR3 is CASSLLGGDSTDTQYF. The CDR3 DNA reads TGTGCCAGCAGCTTATTGGGCGGGGACAGCACAGATACGCAGTATTTT. The chain uses TRBV11-3 and TRBJ2-3; possibly TRBD2 for D (6 bases). Between the trimmed V and J ends, which lost 2 bases and 0 bases, there was a span of 12 bases. Germline CDR1 is SGHNT and CDR2 is YENEEA. This CDR3 region has 16 residues. Supplemented by reference TRBV11-3 and TRBJ2-3, the full variable domain reads EAGVVQSPRYKIIEKKQPVAFWCNPISGHNTLYWYLQNLGQGPELLIRYENEEAVDDSQLPKDRFSAERLKGVDSTLKIQPAELGDSAVYLCASSLLGGDSTDTQYFGPGTRLTVL.

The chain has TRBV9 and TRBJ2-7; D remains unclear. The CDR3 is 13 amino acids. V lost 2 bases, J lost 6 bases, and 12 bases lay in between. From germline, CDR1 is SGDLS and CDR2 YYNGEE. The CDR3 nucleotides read TGTGCCAGCAGCGTGGCGACCCATGGCGAGCAGTACTTC. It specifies CASSVATHGEQYF.

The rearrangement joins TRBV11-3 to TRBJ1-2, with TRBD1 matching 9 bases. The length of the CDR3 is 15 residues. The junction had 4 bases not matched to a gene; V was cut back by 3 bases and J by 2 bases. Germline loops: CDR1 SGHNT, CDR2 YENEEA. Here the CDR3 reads CASSLGQGRNYGYTF. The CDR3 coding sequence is TGTGCCAGCAGCTTGGGACAGGGAAGAAACTATGGCTACACCTTC.

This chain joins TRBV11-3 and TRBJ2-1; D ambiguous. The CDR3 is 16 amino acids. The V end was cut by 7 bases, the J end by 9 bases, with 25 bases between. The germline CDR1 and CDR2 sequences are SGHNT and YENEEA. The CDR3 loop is CASTPYWGKIRGEQFF. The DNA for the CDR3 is TGTGCCAGCACCCCCTATTGGGGAAAAATCCGCGGTGAGCAGTTCTTC.

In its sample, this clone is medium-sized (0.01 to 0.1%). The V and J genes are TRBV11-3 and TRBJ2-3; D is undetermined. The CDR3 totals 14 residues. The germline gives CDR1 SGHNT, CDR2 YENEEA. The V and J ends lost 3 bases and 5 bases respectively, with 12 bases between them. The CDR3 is CASSLTGRLDTQYF. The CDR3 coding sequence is TGTGCCAGCAGCTTGACCGGGCGTTTAGATACGCAGTATTTT.

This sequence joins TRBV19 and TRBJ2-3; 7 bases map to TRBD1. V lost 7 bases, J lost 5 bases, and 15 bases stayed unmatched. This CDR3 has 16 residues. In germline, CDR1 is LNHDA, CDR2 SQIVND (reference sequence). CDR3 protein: CASTPTRGYRGDTQYF. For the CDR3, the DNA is TGTGCCAGTACCCCAACCAGGGGGTACCGAGGAGATACGCAGTATTTT.

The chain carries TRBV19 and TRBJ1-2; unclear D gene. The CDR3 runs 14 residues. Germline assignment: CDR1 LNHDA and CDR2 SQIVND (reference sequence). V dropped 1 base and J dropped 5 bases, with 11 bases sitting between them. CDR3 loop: CASSIGFGFYGYTF. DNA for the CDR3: TGTGCCAGTAGTATAGGTTTTGGGTTTTATGGCTACACCTTC.

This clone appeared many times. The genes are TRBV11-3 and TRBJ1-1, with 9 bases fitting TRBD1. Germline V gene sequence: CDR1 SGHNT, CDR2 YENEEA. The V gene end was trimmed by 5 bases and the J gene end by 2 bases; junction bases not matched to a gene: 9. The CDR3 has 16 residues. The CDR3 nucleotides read TGTGCCAGCAGCCGGGACAGGGCCTGGGGAAACACTGAAGCTTTCTTT. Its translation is CASSRDRAWGNTEAFF.